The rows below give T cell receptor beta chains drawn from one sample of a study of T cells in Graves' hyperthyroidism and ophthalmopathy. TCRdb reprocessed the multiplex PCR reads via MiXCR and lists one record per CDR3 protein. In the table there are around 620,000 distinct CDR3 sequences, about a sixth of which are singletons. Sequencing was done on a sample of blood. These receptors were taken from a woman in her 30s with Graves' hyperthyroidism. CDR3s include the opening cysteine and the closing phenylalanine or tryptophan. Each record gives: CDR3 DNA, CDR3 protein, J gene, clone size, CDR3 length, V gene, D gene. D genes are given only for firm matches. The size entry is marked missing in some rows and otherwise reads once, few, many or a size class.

cdr3_nt: TGTGCCAGCAGTGACTCGCATCGGCCCCTCTCCTACGAGCAGTACTTC
cdr3_aa: CASSDSHRPLSYEQYF
j_call: TRBJ2-7
clone_size: -
cdr3_length: 16
v_call: TRBV6-4
d_call: -

cdr3_nt: TGTGCCAGCAGTAGGACAGGGCCAACCCTTGGCTACGAGCAGTACTTC
cdr3_aa: CASSRTGPTLGYEQYF
j_call: TRBJ2-7
clone_size: few
cdr3_length: 16
v_call: TRBV6-1
d_call: TRBD1

cdr3_nt: TGTGCCAGCAGCTTGGAGCTGGCGGCCTCCTACAATGAGCAGTTCTTC
cdr3_aa: CASSLELAASYNEQFF
j_call: TRBJ2-1
clone_size: many
cdr3_length: 16
v_call: TRBV5-6
d_call: -

cdr3_nt: TGTGCCAGCATTGGACTAGCGGGAGCGGGTGGCGAGCAGTACTTC
cdr3_aa: CASIGLAGAGGEQYF
j_call: TRBJ2-7
clone_size: many
cdr3_length: 15
v_call: TRBV28
d_call: TRBD2

cdr3_nt: TGTGCCAGCAGCCGATACGCGGGGTCCTATAATTCACCCCTCCACTTT
cdr3_aa: CASSRYAGSYNSPLHF
j_call: TRBJ1-6
clone_size: few
cdr3_length: 16
v_call: TRBV3-1
d_call: -

cdr3_nt: TGTGCCAGCAGCTACCCCGGGACAGAGCCCGACGAGCAGTACTTC
cdr3_aa: CASSYPGTEPDEQYF
j_call: TRBJ2-7
clone_size: few
cdr3_length: 15
v_call: TRBV7-9
d_call: TRBD1

cdr3_nt: TGTGCCATCAGTGAGTTAGGCAGCTCCTACGAGCAGTACTTC
cdr3_aa: CAISELGSSYEQYF
j_call: TRBJ2-7
clone_size: -
cdr3_length: 14
v_call: TRBV10-3
d_call: -

cdr3_nt: TGTGCCAGCTCAGCGGGAGGGAAACAAGAGACCCAGTACTTC
cdr3_aa: CASSAGGKQETQYF
j_call: TRBJ2-5
clone_size: few
cdr3_length: 14
v_call: TRBV18
d_call: TRBD2

cdr3_nt: TGCGCCAGCAGCTGGACAGGGCCGAACTATGGCTACACCTTC
cdr3_aa: CASSWTGPNYGYTF
j_call: TRBJ1-2
clone_size: -
cdr3_length: 14
v_call: TRBV5-1
d_call: TRBD1

cdr3_nt: TGCAGTGCTAGAGAGGTCCCCAAGGGCACCGGGGAGCTGTTTTTT
cdr3_aa: CSAREVPKGTGELFF
j_call: TRBJ2-2
clone_size: many
cdr3_length: 15
v_call: TRBV20-1
d_call: -

cdr3_nt: TGCGCCAGCAGCCTACCCCCACGGGGTGGGAGCACTGAAGCTTTCTTT
cdr3_aa: CASSLPPRGGSTEAFF
j_call: TRBJ1-1
clone_size: many
cdr3_length: 16
v_call: TRBV5-1
d_call: -

cdr3_nt: TGTGCCAGCAGCTTGGCCGGTTCTTTCGGAGAAGGCTACACCTTC
cdr3_aa: CASSLAGSFGEGYTF
j_call: TRBJ1-2
clone_size: -
cdr3_length: 15
v_call: TRBV5-6
d_call: -

cdr3_nt: TGTGCCATCAAAAAACTAGCGGGATTAAATGAGCAGTTCTTC
cdr3_aa: CAIKKLAGLNEQFF
j_call: TRBJ2-1
clone_size: few
cdr3_length: 14
v_call: TRBV6-1
d_call: TRBD2

cdr3_nt: TGTGCCAGCAGTTTAACGCGGAAGCTTTATGGCTACACCTTC
cdr3_aa: CASSLTRKLYGYTF
j_call: TRBJ1-2
clone_size: -
cdr3_length: 14
v_call: TRBV6-5
d_call: -

cdr3_nt: TGTGCCAGCAGCGTAGGGGTAGTTGAAGGGAATGAGCAGTTCTTC
cdr3_aa: CASSVGVVEGNEQFF
j_call: TRBJ2-1
clone_size: few
cdr3_length: 15
v_call: TRBV9
d_call: -

cdr3_nt: TGTGCCAGTAGCCCTGGACCGACTGAAGCTTTCTTT
cdr3_aa: CASSPGPTEAFF
j_call: TRBJ1-1
clone_size: many
cdr3_length: 12
v_call: TRBV19
d_call: -

cdr3_nt: TGTGCCAGCAGTTACGGGCAGCACTATGGCTACACCTTC
cdr3_aa: CASSYGQHYGYTF
j_call: TRBJ1-2
clone_size: few
cdr3_length: 13
v_call: TRBV6-6
d_call: -

cdr3_nt: TGTGCCAGCGACGACGGGGGGGGCTACGGGCAGTACTTC
cdr3_aa: CASDDGGGYGQYF
j_call: TRBJ2-7
clone_size: -
cdr3_length: 13
v_call: TRBV6-1
d_call: TRBD2

cdr3_nt: TGTGCCAGTAGTATGGGGGGTTGGCGGAATGAGCAGTTCTTC
cdr3_aa: CASSMGGWRNEQFF
j_call: TRBJ2-1
clone_size: few
cdr3_length: 14
v_call: TRBV19
d_call: -

cdr3_nt: TGCAGTGCTTCTCAGACAGGCAACTACGAGCAGTACTTC
cdr3_aa: CSASQTGNYEQYF
j_call: TRBJ2-7
clone_size: many
cdr3_length: 13
v_call: TRBV20-1
d_call: -

cdr3_nt: TGTGCCAGCAGGGCCCGCCCGATAGAAAGCAATCAGCCCCAGCATTTT
cdr3_aa: CASRARPIESNQPQHF
j_call: TRBJ1-5
clone_size: many
cdr3_length: 16
v_call: TRBV6-1
d_call: -

cdr3_nt: TGCAGTGGAGCTAGCGGAACCTACGAGCAGTACTTC
cdr3_aa: CSGASGTYEQYF
j_call: TRBJ2-7
clone_size: -
cdr3_length: 12
v_call: TRBV20-1
d_call: TRBD2

cdr3_nt: TGCGCCAGCAGCTTGGGGTTTGACACCGACCACACAGATACGCAGTATTTT
cdr3_aa: CASSLGFDTDHTDTQYF
j_call: TRBJ2-3
clone_size: many
cdr3_length: 17
v_call: TRBV5-1
d_call: -

cdr3_nt: TGTGCCAGTAGTATAGGGGTACGTCACAGCTCCTACGAGCAGTACTTC
cdr3_aa: CASSIGVRHSSYEQYF
j_call: TRBJ2-7
clone_size: few
cdr3_length: 16
v_call: TRBV19
d_call: -

cdr3_nt: TGTGCCAGCAGCATTAGCGGGAGATTGGATACGCAGTATTTT
cdr3_aa: CASSISGRLDTQYF
j_call: TRBJ2-3
clone_size: -
cdr3_length: 14
v_call: TRBV7-2
d_call: TRBD2

cdr3_nt: TGCAGCGGTCAGGGGACTAACTATGGCTACACCTTC
cdr3_aa: CSGQGTNYGYTF
j_call: TRBJ1-2
clone_size: -
cdr3_length: 12
v_call: TRBV29-1
d_call: -

cdr3_nt: TGTGCCAGCAGCCAAGTCTCTGCGGGATACTACGAGCAGTACTTC
cdr3_aa: CASSQVSAGYYEQYF
j_call: TRBJ2-7
clone_size: many
cdr3_length: 15
v_call: TRBV3-1
d_call: -